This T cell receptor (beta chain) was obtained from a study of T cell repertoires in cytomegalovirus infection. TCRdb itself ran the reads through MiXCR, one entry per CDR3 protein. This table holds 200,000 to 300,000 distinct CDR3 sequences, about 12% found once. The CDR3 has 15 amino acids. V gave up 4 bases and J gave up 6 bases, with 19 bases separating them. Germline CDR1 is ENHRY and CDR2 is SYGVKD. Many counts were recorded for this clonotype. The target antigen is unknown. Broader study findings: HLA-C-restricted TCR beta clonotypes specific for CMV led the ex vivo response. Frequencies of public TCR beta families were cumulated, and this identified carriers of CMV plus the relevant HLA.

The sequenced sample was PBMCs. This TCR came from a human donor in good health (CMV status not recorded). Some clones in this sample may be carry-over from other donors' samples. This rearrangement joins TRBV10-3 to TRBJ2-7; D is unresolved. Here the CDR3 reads CAISGTGSGSIEQYF. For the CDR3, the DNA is TGTGCCATCAGTGGCACCGGGTCCGGGTCCATCGAGCAGTACTTC.